Only a few counts were recorded for the clone carrying this T cell receptor (beta chain). Its antigen remains unknown. This CDR3 contains 14 residues. This specimen belongs to a study of cytomegalovirus exposure and HLA in healthy donors. Points from the study as a whole: Sequencing probably produced one cluster of sequence variants that were highly shared.

Vbeta (60) and Jbeta (13) primers were used in the PCR. Repertoires were generated with immunoSEQ multiplex PCR, while TCRdb's copy carries only in-frame clones and drops some. This table holds 200,000 to 250,000 clones, about 81% found once. This sequence originates from a woman aged 40 to 50 in good health and CMV-seropositive. The sequenced sample was PBMCs. J is TRBJ1-1 and V is TRBV21-1; TRBD1, the D gene given by the table, was not confirmed from the DNA. TRBV21-1 is labeled a pseudogene. Here the CDR3 reads CASSPRTGGTEAFF. CDR3 DNA sequence: TGTGCCAGCAGCCCGCGGACAGGGGGTACTGAAGCTTTCTTT.